This T cell receptor (beta chain) stems from a study of T cell responses to AZD1222 COVID-19 vaccine. Measured with immunoSEQ multiplex PCR; TCRdb has only the in-frame clones, and not every one. The sample has some 97,000 clones, about 88% seen once. CDR1 and CDR2 from the germline V gene are LNHDA and SQIVND (reference sequence). This CDR3 is 14 amino acids long. V lost 3 bases and J lost 7, with 12 bases in between. The sequencing here drew on peripheral blood, taken on day 0 of AZD1222 vaccination. The receptor comes from an adult in good health. The J gene is TRBJ1-4, the V gene TRBV19, with a tentative D call TRBD1 (6 bases). The CDR3 is CASSIGGRGEKLFF. The CDR3 nucleotides read TGTGCCAGTAGTATCGGGGGCAGGGGTGAAAAACTGTTTTTT.